This T cell receptor beta chain comes out of a study of T-cell reconstitution after alpha-beta-depleted transplantation in children. General study findings and limits: Several hundred expanded graft clones reportedly supplied alpha-beta T cells about two months after transplant.

Construction of the TCRbeta library involved unique molecular identifiers. One entry per CDR3 protein, called by TCRdb with MiXCR from the PCR reads. The sample has 450,000 to 700,000 distinct CDR3 sequences, roughly a quarter seen once; the top ten hold under 45%. Remarks on this clonotype: Its antigen is currently unknown.

V shed 6 bases, J shed 7 bases, and the junction held 3 bases outside the gene matches. The CDR3 is made up of 13 amino acids. Germline lookup yields CDR1 MNHEY and CDR2 SVGAGI. This receptor was identified in a boy younger than two with Wiskott-Aldrich syndrome, due to receive a stem cell transplant. The chain uses TRBV6-5 and TRBJ2-1; 10 bases agree with TRBD1. Source: PBMCs, taken before TCRalphabeta/CD19-depleted stem cell transplant. The CDR3 DNA reads TGTGCCAGCAGGGGGACAGGGGTAAATGAGCAGTTCTTC. Translating it yields CASRGTGVNEQFF.